This T cell receptor (beta chain) was recovered during a study of beta chain features in type 1 diabetes (dated by TCRdb to between 2017 and 2018). Turning to the overall study: Patients and healthy donors did not differ in mean age, gender distribution, total cell number or subset yield. A total of roughly 98,000,000 sorted cells were examined across all samples, and a strong correlation was observed between cell number per subset and RNA yield. In the study, recently diagnosed type 1 diabetes patients and matched healthy donors were compared on the TCRB repertoires of their sorted circulating CD4+ T cell subsets. Regulatory and stem cell-like memory subsets were isolated from only 8 patients and roughly eight healthy donors, whereas naive and central memory subsets came from all 30 or so donors. General study outcomes and caveats: Because cDNA rather than genomic DNA was sequenced, highly expressing activated cells could have been over-represented, although no difference in activation and CD3 levels was found between groups. Patients with type 1 diabetes made fewer insertions and deleted more nucleotides at VDJ recombination sites, implying thymic rearrangement abnormalities. A moderate but significant shortening of TCRB CDR3 length was observed in type 1 diabetes patients in all four CD4+ subsets. Only small numbers of individuals were included in the HLA sub-analyses, which left unresolved whether HLA type had any influence on TCRB rearrangement. Naive, central memory and regulatory TCRB repertoires appeared more similar among patients than among healthy donors. Shorter templates might be favored by PCR, yet because patient and control samples were amplified and corrected together, any such skew would affect both groups equally.

A single peripheral blood draw of around 120 mL on average was collected from each donor into heparinised tubes. A BD FACSAria II and a panel including CD45RO, CCR7, CD25, CD127, CD95 and CD27 were used to sort naive, central memory, regulatory and stem cell-like memory CD4+ T cells. Every sorted population had a purity above 98%. PBMCs were isolated immediately by Lymphoprep density gradient centrifugation and stained directly without culture. So that batch effects would be minimized, each experiment stained and sorted samples in pairs, pairing one healthy donor with one patient. This clone was seen only a few times. Its target antigen remains unknown. No much larger clonotype is one base removed from it; base qualities were not supplied. All of the isolated RNA was reverse transcribed with the High Capacity cDNA Reverse Transcription Kit, so expressed TCRB transcripts were sequenced. Deep immunoSEQ sequencing was performed on naive, central memory and regulatory T cell samples, with an average of about 3.6 million total reads per sample. Sorted cells were lysed in RLT buffer, and RNA was extracted using DNase-treated RNeasy Micro or Mini kits according to cell number. To prevent cross-contamination, every cell subset was processed on its own, while patient and healthy donor samples were processed together. The immunoSEQ multiplex PCR was used to amplify TCRB sequences from cDNA, yielding 87-bp fragments that span the CDR3 region. The amplicons were sequenced using the Illumina HiSeq platform. The authors' analysis ran thus. PCR bias was corrected computationally using synthetic template baselines, and reads within Hamming distance 2 were collapsed, with unmergeable singletons discarded. Reads were aligned to IMGT to assign V, D and J genes, CDR3 length, and insertions or deletions at six rearrangement sites. Within each subset, clonotype counts were normalized to the number of sorted cells before true diversity and Gini coefficients were calculated with the tcR R package. The overlap coefficient, calculated on TCRB nucleotide sequences, was used to quantify repertoire sharing. Out-of-frame TCRB sequences from naive cells were analyzed as a proxy for the pre-selection repertoire. Entries here come from immuneACCESS through TCRdb and include only in-frame sequences with V and J called. Some clones fail to appear in such tables; in the studies checked, an unresolved V gene covers under half of the shortfall, and the cause of the remainder is unknown. V, J and clone size were drawn from that table, and D and trimming were deduced from the DNA. The sample data list 600,000 to 700,000 clones, and around 11% of these were observed just once. The ten most abundant clones make up roughly 0.11% of the sample.

The sample consisted of naive CD4+ T cells from blood. The sample's cell subset or site, from its label and the paper: true naive CD4+ T cells. The TCR sequence derives from a man in his thirties or forties with type 1 diabetes.

The CDR3 is CASRRPGRLGNTGELFF. In nucleotide form, the sequence is TGTGCCAGCAGGCGTCCGGGACGACTAGGAAACACCGGGGAGCTGTTTTTT. The rearrangement combines TRBV7-2 with TRBJ2-2; TRBD2 is a possible D gene, resting on 6 matching bases. The CDR3 measures 17 amino acids from cysteine to phenylalanine. Just the 51-base CDR3 DNA is kept, in frame starting at base 1. The germline V gene yields SGHTA for CDR1 and FQGNSA for CDR2. Trimming at the junction amounts to 6 bases on V and 2 bases on J, and the germline ends lie 19 bases apart.